The 28 T cell receptor beta chains below all came from one sample that was sequenced in a study of TIL therapy for anti-PD-1-resistant metastatic lung cancer. Sequencing used immunoSEQ v3. Data came from immunoSEQ multiplex PCR; TCRdb stores just in-frame clones and leaves some out. The data contain tens of thousands of clones, around 90% of them seen just once; the ten biggest clones take up 2.6%. The time point is: pre-treatment sample, taken before nivolumab and TIL therapy. The starting material was blood, obtained at baseline. The source is a person between 25 and 80 years old with non-small cell lung cancer.

This chain connects TRBV21-1 to TRBJ2-5; TRBD1, the D gene given by the table, was not confirmed from the DNA. TRBV21-1 is deemed a pseudogene. This CDR3 contains 13 residues. The CDR3 spells CASSKQGTETQYF. CDR3 DNA: TGTGCCAGCAGCAAACAGGGAACAGAGACCCAGTACTTC.

The chain recombines TRBV3-1 (or the pseudogene TRBV3-2) with TRBJ2-3; TRBD2 is a possible D gene (6 bases). The CDR3 runs to 14 residues. Germline CDR1 reads LGHDT; CDR2 reads YNNKEL (reference sequence). V gave up 1 base and J gave up 2 bases, with 7 bases separating them. CDR3 nucleotide sequence: TGTGCCAGCAGCCAAGGACTAGTCACAGATACGCAGTATTTT. Amino acid sequence: CASSQGLVTDTQYF.

The chain recombines TRBV5-4 with TRBJ2-6; D not certain. The CDR3 spans 16 residues. CDR1 SGHNT and CDR2 YYREEE come from the germline V gene (reference sequence). Trimming took off 0 bases at V and 3 bases at J, with 10 bases between the two ends. The CDR3 reads CASSLGQARGANVLTF. The CDR3 coding sequence is TGTGCCAGCAGCTTGGGGCAGGCTCGTGGGGCCAACGTCCTGACTTTC. Drawing the rest from reference TRBV5-4 and TRBJ2-6, the complete variable domain is ETGVTQSPTHLIKTRGQQVTLRCSSQSGHNTVSWYQQALGQGPQFIFQYYREEENGRGNFPPRFSGLQFPNYSSELNVNALELDDSALYLCASSLGQARGANVLTFGAGSRLTVL.

The chain links TRBV5-8 to TRBJ1-5, with TRBD1 matching 7 bases. After removal of 4 bases from V and 0 bases from J, the junction contained 16 bases not matched to a gene. Germline CDR1 and CDR2: SGHTS and YDEGEE. The CDR3 runs 19 residues. The CDR3 region is CASSPAPGTEPSSNQPQHF. In nucleotides, the CDR3 is TGTGCCAGCAGCCCAGCTCCCGGGACAGAGCCCTCTAGCAATCAGCCCCAGCATTTT.

The chain uses TRBV14 and TRBJ2-7; a weak D match, TRBD1 (5 bases). Trimming removed 0 bases from V and 2 bases from J, with 20 bases in between. The CDR3 has 18 amino acids. The germline gives CDR1 SGHDN, CDR2 FVKESK. The CDR3 reads CASSQDDGAGSRAYEQYF. CDR3 nucleotides: TGTGCCAGCAGCCAAGATGATGGGGCAGGGTCAAGGGCCTACGAGCAGTACTTC.

The chain joins TRBV7-9 to TRBJ2-2; 7 nucleotides agree with TRBD2. This CDR3 contains 16 residues. The V gene's germline CDR1 is SEHNR and CDR2 FQNEAQ (reference sequence). V dropped 3 bases and J dropped 4; count of bases not matched to a gene: 8. The CDR3 DNA reads as TGTGCCAGCAGCTTGGAAGAGGGAGGGCCCACCGGGGAGCTGTTTTTT. This codes for CASSLEEGGPTGELFF.

The chain recombines TRBV7-6 with TRBJ2-1, with TRBD1 matching over 9 bases. The J segment lost 3 bases and the V segment lost 1 base, leaving 4 bases of the junction unmatched. Per germline, CDR1 SGHVS and CDR2 FNYEAQ. The CDR3 sequence is 16 residues long. CDR3 in DNA: TGTGCCAGCAGCTTAGAGGGGACAGGGCTCTACAATGAGCAGTTCTTC. Its translation is CASSLEGTGLYNEQFF.

This chain uses TRBV28 with TRBJ2-2; TRBD2 matches 14 bases. Per the germline V gene, CDR1 is MDHEN and CDR2 is SYDVKM. CDR3 length: 16 residues. Trimming at V came to 4 bases and at J to 6 bases, leaving 4 bases not matched to a gene. CDR3 DNA sequence: TGTGCCAGCAGTTCCCCGGGACTAGCGGGAGCCGGGGAGCTGTTTTTT. Protein sequence: CASSSPGLAGAGELFF.

The J gene is TRBJ2-1, the V gene TRBV27, with 8 bases identical to TRBD1. Germline V gene lookup returns CDR1 MNHEY and CDR2 SMNVEV (reference sequence). This CDR3 is built from 13 residues. The V gene end was trimmed by 0 bases and the J gene end by 9 bases; junction bases not matched to a gene: 1. The CDR3 DNA is TGTGCCAGCAGTTTATCCGGACAGGGTGAGCAGTTCTTC. Translation gives CASSLSGQGEQFF.

This clone turned up a few times. The CDR3 region is CASSPPGMRKTDTQYF. The CDR3 nucleotides are TGTGCCAGCAGCCCCCCAGGCATGCGTAAGACAGATACGCAGTATTTT. The chain links TRBV7-9 to TRBJ2-3; D remains ambiguous. This CDR3 contains 16 residues. Trimming shortened V by 5 bases and J by 3 bases, and 18 bases separated the two germline ends. Germline V gene sequence: CDR1 SEHNR, CDR2 FQNEAQ (reference sequence).

The V gene is TRBV11-2, the J gene TRBJ2-7, with 10 nucleotides matching TRBD2. Germline CDR1 is SGHAT and CDR2 is FQNNGV. Trimming cost V 0 bases and J 6 bases; bases outside gene matches: 5. The CDR3 totals 15 residues. CDR3 nucleotides: TGTGCCAGCAGCTTAGAACCTAGCGGGAGCGGCGAGCAGTACTTC. It translates to CASSLEPSGSGEQYF.

This clone was seen just once. The V gene is TRBV6-1, the J gene TRBJ2-3; D is possibly TRBD2 (5 bases). Germline values: CDR1 MNHNS, CDR2 SASEGT. The CDR3 has 15 amino acids. Between the trimmed V and J ends, which lost 2 bases and 4 bases, there was a span of 13 bases. This chain's CDR3 is CASSESASPADTQYF. In nucleotides, the CDR3 is TGTGCCAGCAGTGAATCGGCTAGCCCAGCAGATACGCAGTATTTT.

V is TRBV7-3 and J is TRBJ2-1, with D perhaps being TRBD1 or TRBD2 (5 bases each). V lost 2 bases and J 7 bases, leaving 12 bases between the germline ends. CDR1 is SGHTA, CDR2 FQGTGA, per germline. The CDR3 consists of 14 residues. In DNA form, the CDR3 reads TGTGCCAGCAGCTTATTCGGGACGTGGAATGAGCAGTTCTTC. Translation gives CASSLFGTWNEQFF.

This clone was seen only a few times. The genes are TRBV10-3 and TRBJ1-1; D is unresolved. This CDR3 contains 12 residues. V lost 4 bases and J 3 bases, leaving 6 bases between the germline ends. Germline V CDR1 and CDR2: ENHRY, SYGVKD. CDR3 DNA sequence: TGTGCCATCAGTGGGGGTGACACTGAAGCTTTCTTT. Translating it yields CAISGGDTEAFF.

The J gene is TRBJ2-7, the V gene TRBV30; D remains unclear. Trimming pared 8 bases from V and 4 bases from J, leaving 18 bases between. Germline V gives CDR1 GTSNPN, CDR2 SVGIG (reference sequence). The CDR3 sequence is 13 residues long. The CDR3 protein is CAGSRPPRYEQYF. CDR3 nucleotides: TGTGCCGGATCCCGACCCCCCAGATACGAGCAGTACTTC.

This chain uses TRBV9 with TRBJ1-5; 8 bases match TRBD1. This CDR3 contains 15 residues. Germline CDR1 is SGDLS and CDR2 is YYNGEE. Trimming at V came to 5 bases and at J to 1 base, leaving 5 bases not matched to a gene. CDR3 coding DNA: TGTGCCAGCAGTTCCGGACAGGGAAGCAATCAGCCCCAGCATTTT. This translates into CASSSGQGSNQPQHF. The full variable domain, rest sourced from reference TRBV9 and TRBJ1-5, is DSGVTQTPKHLITATGQRVTLRCSPRSGDLSVYWYQQSLDQGLQFLIQYYNGEERAKGNILERFSAQQFPDLHSELNLSSLELGDSALYFCASSSGQGSNQPQHFGDGTRLSIL.

The chain couples TRBV5-1 to TRBJ1-2; D may be TRBD1 (6 bases). CDR1 SGHRS and CDR2 YFSETQ come from the germline V gene. The V gene lost 7 bases and the J gene lost 0 bases, with 13 bases spanning the gap. The CDR3 covers 14 residues. This CDR3 reads CASRNGQSNYGYTF. DNA of the CDR3: TGCGCCAGCCGTAATGGACAGTCTAACTATGGCTACACCTTC.

The genes are TRBV28 and TRBJ1-2, with TRBD1 matching over 8 bases. The junction had 11 bases not matched to a gene; V was cut back by 5 bases and J by 6 bases. The CDR3 contains 15 residues. The germline CDR1 and CDR2 sequences are MDHEN and SYDVKM. CDR3: CASSPYKQGEHGYTF. In DNA, the CDR3 is TGTGCCAGCAGTCCATACAAACAGGGGGAACATGGCTACACCTTC.

This chain connects TRBV12-3 or TRBV12-4 to TRBJ1-3; D not certain. The V end lost 7 bases, the J end lost 7 bases, and 14 bases lay between the germline ends. This CDR3 has 13 amino acids. The CDR3 spells CASISPGENTIYF. CDR3 nucleotides: TGTGCCAGCATTTCCCCCGGGGAGAACACCATATATTTT.

The V call is TRBV11-2, the J call TRBJ1-1, with D possibly being TRBD1 (5 bases). V shed 1 base and J shed 5 bases, with 17 bases lying between them. The CDR3 spans 16 residues. Germline CDR1 is SGHAT and CDR2 is FQNNGV. The CDR3 loop is CASSLGVGRDYTEAFF. The CDR3 region has the DNA TGTGCCAGCAGCTTAGGGGTTGGCAGGGATTATACTGAAGCTTTCTTT.

This clone was seen a handful of times. The genes are TRBV5-1 and TRBJ1-4; 7 nucleotides match TRBD1. Unmatched junction bases numbered 8, after V lost 2 bases and J lost 4 bases. Germline loops: CDR1 SGHRS, CDR2 YFSETQ. The CDR3 totals 16 residues. The CDR3 bases are TGCGCCAGCAGCTTAGAAACAGGGGCCGGTAATGAAAAACTGTTTTTT. Protein: CASSLETGAGNEKLFF.

The chain couples TRBV28 to TRBJ2-2; D gene ambiguous. The CDR3 has 14 amino acids. Trimming took off 5 bases at V and 4 bases at J, with 11 bases between the two ends. Germline CDR1 and CDR2: MDHEN and SYDVKM. The CDR3 DNA sequence: TGTGCCAGCAGTCCTCCTCGGCGCACCGGGGAGCTGTTTTTT. As protein: CASSPPRRTGELFF.

This clone was seen a handful of times. The germline gene is not matched at one end of the junction; a read error may be the cause. The chain is built from TRBV29-1 and TRBJ1-1, with D hard to call. Germline loops: CDR1 SQVTM, CDR2 ANQGSEA. The CDR3 is made up of 10 amino acids. The CDR3 sequence is CSVERASPLF. In DNA form, the CDR3 reads TGCAGCGTTGAAAGGGCAAGTCCCCTTTTT.

The chain is built from TRBV7-3 and TRBJ2-4, with no clear D. This CDR3 has 15 amino acids. The V gene lost 2 bases and the J gene lost 0 bases, with 8 bases spanning the gap. The germline V gene encodes CDR1 SGHTA and CDR2 FQGTGA. The CDR3 region has the DNA TGTGCCAGCAGCTTATCCGGGCTAGCCAAAAACATTCAGTACTTC. It specifies CASSLSGLAKNIQYF.

The chain has TRBV6-6 and TRBJ1-1; D gene ambiguous. V lost 8 bases to trimming and J lost 4 bases, with 8 bases between them. This CDR3 has 11 amino acids. CDR1 is MNHNY, CDR2 SVGAGI, per germline (reference sequence). The CDR3 sequence: CASASATEAFF. For the CDR3, the DNA is TGTGCCAGCGCGTCAGCCACTGAAGCTTTCTTT.

The chain carries TRBV10-3 and TRBJ2-7, with a weak D call TRBD2 (6 bases). The germline gives CDR1 ENHRY, CDR2 SYGVKD. This CDR3 is built from 17 residues. Trimming cost V 0 bases and J 0 bases, with 15 bases left between them. Written as DNA, the CDR3 is TGTGCCATCAGTGAGTCTTTGGCCGGGGGTTTCTCCTACGAGCAGTACTTC. It yields the protein CAISESLAGGFSYEQYF.

The genes are TRBV5-1 and TRBJ1-2; 8 bases align to TRBD1. Trimming at V came to 4 bases and at J to 6 bases, leaving 8 bases not matched to a gene. CDR1 and CDR2 from the germline V gene are SGHRS and YFSETQ. CDR3 size: 14 residues. Here the CDR3 reads CASSPGQGENGYTF. DNA of the CDR3: TGCGCCAGCAGCCCCGGACAGGGAGAGAATGGCTACACCTTC.

The rearrangement links TRBV2 to TRBJ2-3; 15 bases agree with TRBD2. The V gene end was trimmed by 8 bases and the J gene end by 4 bases; junction bases not matched to a gene: 4. In germline, CDR1 is SNHLY, CDR2 FYNNEI. The CDR3 totals 15 residues. The CDR3 sequence is CASGGLAGGADTQYF. The CDR3 DNA sequence: TGTGCCAGCGGCGGACTAGCGGGAGGGGCAGATACGCAGTATTTT.